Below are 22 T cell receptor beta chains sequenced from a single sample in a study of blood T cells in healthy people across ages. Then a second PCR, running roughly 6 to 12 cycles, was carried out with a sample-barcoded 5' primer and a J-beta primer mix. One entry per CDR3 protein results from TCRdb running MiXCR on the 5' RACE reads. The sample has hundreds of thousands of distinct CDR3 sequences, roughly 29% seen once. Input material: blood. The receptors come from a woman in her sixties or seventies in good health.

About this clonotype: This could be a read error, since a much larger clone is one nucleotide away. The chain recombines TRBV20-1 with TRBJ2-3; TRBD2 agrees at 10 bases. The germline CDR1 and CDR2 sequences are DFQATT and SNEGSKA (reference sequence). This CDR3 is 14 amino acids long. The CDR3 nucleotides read TGCAGTGCCCCTAGCGGGAGAGGGGTAGATATGCAGTATTTT. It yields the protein CSAPSGRGVDMQYF.

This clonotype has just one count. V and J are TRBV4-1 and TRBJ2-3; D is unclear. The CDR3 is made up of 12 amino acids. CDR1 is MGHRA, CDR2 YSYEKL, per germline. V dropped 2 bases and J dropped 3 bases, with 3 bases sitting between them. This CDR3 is CASSQQTDTQYF. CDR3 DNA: TGCGCCAGCAGCCAACAAACAGATACGCAGTATTTT.

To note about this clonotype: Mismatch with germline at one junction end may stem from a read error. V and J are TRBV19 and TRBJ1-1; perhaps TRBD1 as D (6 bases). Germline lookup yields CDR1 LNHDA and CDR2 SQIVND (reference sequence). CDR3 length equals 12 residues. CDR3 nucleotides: TGTGCCAGCAGCATGGGGGGGGCTGAAGCTGTCTTT. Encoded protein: CASSMGGAEAVF. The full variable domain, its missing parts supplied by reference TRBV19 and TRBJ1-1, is DGGITQSPKYLFRKEGQNVTLSCEQNLNHDAMYWYRQDPGQGLRLIYYSQIVNDFQKGDIAEGYSVSREKKESFPLTVTSAQKNPTAFYLCASSMGGAEAVFGQGTRLTVV.

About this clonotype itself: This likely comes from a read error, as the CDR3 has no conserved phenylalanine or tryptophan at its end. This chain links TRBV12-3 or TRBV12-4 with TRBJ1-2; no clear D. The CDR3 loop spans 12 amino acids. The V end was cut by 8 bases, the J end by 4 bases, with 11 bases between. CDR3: CASGQRGYGYTL. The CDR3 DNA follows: TGTGCCAGCGGTCAACGGGGCTATGGCTACACCCTC.

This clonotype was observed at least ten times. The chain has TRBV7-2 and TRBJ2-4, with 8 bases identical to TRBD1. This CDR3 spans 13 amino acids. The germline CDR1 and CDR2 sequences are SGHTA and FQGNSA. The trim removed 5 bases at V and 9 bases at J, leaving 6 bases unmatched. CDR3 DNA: TGTGCCAGCAGCGGACAGGGTACAAGCATTCAGTACTTC. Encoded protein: CASSGQGTSIQYF.

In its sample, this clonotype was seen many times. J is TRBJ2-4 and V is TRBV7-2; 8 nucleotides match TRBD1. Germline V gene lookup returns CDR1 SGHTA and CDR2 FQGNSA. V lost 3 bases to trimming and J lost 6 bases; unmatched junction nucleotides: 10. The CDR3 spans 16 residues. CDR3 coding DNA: TGTGCCAGCAGCTTGACAGGGGTCCTTACGGGAAACATTCAGTACTTC. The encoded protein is CASSLTGVLTGNIQYF.

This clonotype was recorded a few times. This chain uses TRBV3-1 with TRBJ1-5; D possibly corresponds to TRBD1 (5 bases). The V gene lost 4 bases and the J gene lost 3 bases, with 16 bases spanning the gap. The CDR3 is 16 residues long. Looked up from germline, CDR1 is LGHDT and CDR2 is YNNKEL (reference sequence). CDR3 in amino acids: CASSPREGWVNQPQHF. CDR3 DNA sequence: TGTGCCAGCAGCCCCCGCGAGGGGTGGGTCAATCAGCCCCAGCATTTT.

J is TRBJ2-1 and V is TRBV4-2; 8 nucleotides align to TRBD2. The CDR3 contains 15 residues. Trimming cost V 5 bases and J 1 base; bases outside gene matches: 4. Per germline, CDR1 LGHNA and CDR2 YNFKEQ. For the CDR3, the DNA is TGTGCCAGCAGCATTAGCGGGGAATCCTACAATGAGCAGTTCTTC. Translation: CASSISGESYNEQFF.

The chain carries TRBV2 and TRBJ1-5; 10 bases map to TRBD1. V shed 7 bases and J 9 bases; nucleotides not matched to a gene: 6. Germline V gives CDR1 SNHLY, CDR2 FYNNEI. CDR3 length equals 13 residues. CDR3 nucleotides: TGTGCCAGCATGGGACAGGGGATATCGCCCCAGCATTTT. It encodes CASMGQGISPQHF. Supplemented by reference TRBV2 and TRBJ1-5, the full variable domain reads EPEVTQTPSHQVTQMGQEVILRCVPISNHLYFYWYRQILGQKVEFLVSFYNNEISEKSEIFDDQFSVERPDGSNFTLKIRSTKLEDSAMYFCASMGQGISPQHFGDGTRLSIL.

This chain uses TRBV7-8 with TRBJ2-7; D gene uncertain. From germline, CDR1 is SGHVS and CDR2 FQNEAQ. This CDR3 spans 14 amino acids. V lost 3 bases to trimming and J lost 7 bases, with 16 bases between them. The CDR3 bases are TGTGCCAGCAGCTTTGCCGGGCCCCCTAGGGAGCAGTACTTC. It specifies CASSFAGPPREQYF.

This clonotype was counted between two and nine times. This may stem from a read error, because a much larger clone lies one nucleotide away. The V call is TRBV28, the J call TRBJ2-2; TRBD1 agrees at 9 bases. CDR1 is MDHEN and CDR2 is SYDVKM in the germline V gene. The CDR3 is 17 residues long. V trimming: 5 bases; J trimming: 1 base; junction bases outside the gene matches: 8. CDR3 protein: CASSIRTGDLNTGELFF. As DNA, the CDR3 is TGTGCCAGCAGTATCAGGACAGGGGACCTGAACACCGGGGAGCTGTTTTTT.

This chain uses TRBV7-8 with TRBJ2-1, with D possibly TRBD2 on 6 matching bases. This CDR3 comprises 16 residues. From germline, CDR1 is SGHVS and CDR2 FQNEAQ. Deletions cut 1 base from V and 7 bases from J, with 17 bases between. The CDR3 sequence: CASSLVGAGGDNEQFF. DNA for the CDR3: TGTGCCAGCAGCTTAGTCGGGGCCGGGGGAGATAATGAGCAGTTCTTC.

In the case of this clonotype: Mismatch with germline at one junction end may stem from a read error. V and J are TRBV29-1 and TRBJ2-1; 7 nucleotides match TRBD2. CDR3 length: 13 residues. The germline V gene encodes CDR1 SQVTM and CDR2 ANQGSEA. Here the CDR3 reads CSCAGDPYNGQFF. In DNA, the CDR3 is TGCAGCTGTGCGGGAGACCCCTACAATGGGCAGTTCTTC.

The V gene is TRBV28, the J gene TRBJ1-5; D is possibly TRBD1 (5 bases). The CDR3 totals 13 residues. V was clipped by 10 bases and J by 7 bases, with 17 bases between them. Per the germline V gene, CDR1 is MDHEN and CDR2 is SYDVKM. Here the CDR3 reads CATQGTANQPQHF. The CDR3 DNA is TGTGCCACCCAAGGGACGGCGAACCAGCCCCAGCATTTT.

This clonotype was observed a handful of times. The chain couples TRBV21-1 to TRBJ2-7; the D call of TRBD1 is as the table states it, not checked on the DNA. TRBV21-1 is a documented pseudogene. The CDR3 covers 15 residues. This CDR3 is CASSNDGVKRGEQYF. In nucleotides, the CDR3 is TGTGCCAGCAGCAATGACGGCGTAAAAAGGGGCGAGCAGTACTTC.

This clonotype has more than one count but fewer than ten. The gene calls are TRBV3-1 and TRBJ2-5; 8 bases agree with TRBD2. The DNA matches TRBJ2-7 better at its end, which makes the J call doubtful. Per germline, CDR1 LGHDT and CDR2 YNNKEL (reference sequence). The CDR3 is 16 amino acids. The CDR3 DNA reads TGTGCCAGCAGCCCACCCCCCCGCGGGAGGACCTACGAGCAGTACTTC. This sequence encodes CASSPPPRGRTYEQYF.

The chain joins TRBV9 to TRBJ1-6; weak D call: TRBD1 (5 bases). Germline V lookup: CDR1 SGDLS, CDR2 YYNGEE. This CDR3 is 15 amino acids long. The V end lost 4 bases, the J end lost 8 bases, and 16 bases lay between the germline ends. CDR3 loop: CASSLRQGGDSPLHF. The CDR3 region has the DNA TGTGCCAGCAGCCTCCGTCAGGGTGGGGATTCACCCCTCCACTTT.

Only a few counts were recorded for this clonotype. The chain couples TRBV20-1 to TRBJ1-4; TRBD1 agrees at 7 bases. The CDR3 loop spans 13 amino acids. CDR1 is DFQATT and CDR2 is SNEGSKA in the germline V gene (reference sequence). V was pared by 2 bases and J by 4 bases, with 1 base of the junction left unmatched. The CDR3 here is CSARHRGNEKLFF. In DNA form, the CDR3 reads TGCAGTGCTAGACACAGGGGTAATGAAAAACTGTTTTTT.

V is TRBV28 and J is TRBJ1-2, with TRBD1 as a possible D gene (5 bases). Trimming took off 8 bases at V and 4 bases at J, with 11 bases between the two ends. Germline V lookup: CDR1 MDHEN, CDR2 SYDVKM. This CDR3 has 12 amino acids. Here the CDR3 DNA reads TGTGCCAGCTGGGGGACTCTCTATGGCTACACCTTC. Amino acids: CASWGTLYGYTF.

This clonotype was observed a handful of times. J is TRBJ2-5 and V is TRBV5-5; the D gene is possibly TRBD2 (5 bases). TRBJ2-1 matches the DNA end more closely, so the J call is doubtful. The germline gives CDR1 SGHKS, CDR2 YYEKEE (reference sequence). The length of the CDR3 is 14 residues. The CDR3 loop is CASSLSGGFNEQFF. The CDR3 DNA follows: TGTGCCAGCAGCTTGTCTGGCGGGTTCAATGAGCAGTTCTTC.

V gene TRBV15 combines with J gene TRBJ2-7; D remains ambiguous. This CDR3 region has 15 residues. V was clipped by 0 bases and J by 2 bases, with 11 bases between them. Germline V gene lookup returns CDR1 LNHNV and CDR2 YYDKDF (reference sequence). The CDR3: CATSRDLAVAYEQYF. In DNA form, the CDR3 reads TGTGCCACCAGCAGAGATCTGGCGGTGGCCTACGAGCAGTACTTC.

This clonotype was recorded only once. CDR3: CSAGYRNTIYF. The DNA for the CDR3 is TGCAGTGCTGGCTACAGAAACACCATATATTTT. The V and J genes are TRBV20-1 and TRBJ1-3, with D unclear. The germline gives CDR1 DFQATT, CDR2 SNEGSKA (reference sequence). The CDR3 spans 11 residues. The germline V and J ends were trimmed by 5 bases and 5 bases, with 7 bases remaining between them.